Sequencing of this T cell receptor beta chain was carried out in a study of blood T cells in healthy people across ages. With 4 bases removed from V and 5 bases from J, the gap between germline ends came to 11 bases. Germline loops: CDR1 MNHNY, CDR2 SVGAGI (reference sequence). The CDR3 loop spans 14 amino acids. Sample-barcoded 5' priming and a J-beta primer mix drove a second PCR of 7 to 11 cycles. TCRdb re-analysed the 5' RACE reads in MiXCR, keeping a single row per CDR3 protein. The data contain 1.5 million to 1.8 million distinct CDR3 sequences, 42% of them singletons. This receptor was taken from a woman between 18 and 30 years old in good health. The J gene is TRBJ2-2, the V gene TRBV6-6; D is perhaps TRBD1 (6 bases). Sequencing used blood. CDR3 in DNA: TGTGCCAGCAGTTCCCAACAGGGAACCGGGGAGCTGTTTTTT. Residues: CASSSQQGTGELFF.